This T cell receptor beta chain came from a study of blood T cell repertoires in COVID-19. At the level of the study: COVID-19 samples collected from the United States, Italy and Spain covered acute and convalescent phases. The analysed material was cDNA or gDNA that came from T cells, B-cell-depleted T cells, or PBMCs.

Losses at the gene ends were 4 bases for V and 2 bases for J; bases not matched to a gene: 11. In germline, CDR1 is LGHNA, CDR2 YNFKEQ. The CDR3 covers 16 residues. As handled by the study authors: From reference gene primer amplification, estimates of nucleated cell counts were derived. Clones were read by immunoSEQ multiplex PCR, and TCRdb kept only the in-frame ones, dropping some. D and trimming were read from the DNA, whereas the V and J calls and clone size are those reported in that table. The sample includes around 55,000 clones, approximately 85% seen only once; the top ten take roughly an eighth.

The V and J genes are TRBV4-2 and TRBJ2-7, with 7 nucleotides matching TRBD2. The TCR was taken from a human donor in a cohort sampled during active COVID-19. Sequencing input: peripheral blood. CDR3 in DNA: TGTGCCAGCAGCCCCCCTCCGGGTGCGGGAGCCTACGAGCAGTACTTC. Protein product: CASSPPPGAGAYEQYF.